The present T cell receptor beta chain was sequenced within a study of read filtering for tumor transcriptome and immune sequencing. Study information: Revised staging placed fewer than ten patients in R-ISS I, around 15 in II, more than five in III.

V lost 6 bases and J lost 1, with 12 bases in between. This CDR3 contains 15 residues. CDR1 is LNHDA and CDR2 is SQIVND in the germline V gene (reference sequence). From 400 to 450 ng of RNA, a library with molecular barcoded alpha/delta and beta/gamma adaptors was made. One entry per CDR3 protein results from TCRdb running MiXCR on the reads. The sample holds approximately 61,000 distinct CDR3 sequences, around 21% seen once. This clonotype showed up many times. This clonotype was obtained from a donor at least 40 years old with multiple myeloma. Sample: a population of CD138-negative cells sorted from bone marrow. V gene TRBV19 combines with J gene TRBJ2-2; no reliable D call. The CDR3 loop reads CASRSDWWNTGELFF. The CDR3 coding sequence is TGTGCCAGTAGATCCGACTGGTGGAACACCGGGGAGCTGTTTTTT.